The rows below give T cell receptor beta chains drawn from one sample of a study of T-cell reconstitution after alpha-beta-depleted transplantation in children. TCRdb re-analysed the PCR reads in MiXCR, keeping a single row per CDR3 protein. The sample yields roughly 160,000 distinct CDR3 sequences, roughly 10% seen once. Sequencing was performed on PBMCs, taken before TCRalphabeta/CD19-depleted stem cell transplant. Every receptor here comes from a boy aged 2 to 9 with acute myeloid leukemia, due to receive a stem cell transplant. CDR3s include the opening cysteine and the closing phenylalanine or tryptophan. Each record gives: V gene, CDR3 protein.

TRBV28 | CASSLLSGLASGELFF
TRBV5-1 | CASSLAILGKIPDTQYF
TRBV7-2 | CASSLRGGTRYNEQFF
TRBV20-1 | CSAARGAGTDTQYF
TRBV2 | CASRFDRNTDTQYF
TRBV7-2 | CASSQQSGGGVRETQYF
TRBV15 | CATSRDRGRNTEAFF
TRBV27 | CASLPLAGYNEQFF
TRBV20-1 | CSASIRGETQYF
TRBV3-1 | CASRPLAGGLGTGELFF
TRBV9 | CASSPSGYTDTQYF
TRBV5-5 | CASSLVGAAGEQYF
TRBV15 | CATSRVGGRAGEQYF
TRBV28 | CASSLVPDSTGELFF
TRBV29-1 | CSVTRQPYEQYF
TRBV4-2 | CASSQEGGIQETQYF
TRBV12-3/TRBV12-4 | CASSFPRETGELFF